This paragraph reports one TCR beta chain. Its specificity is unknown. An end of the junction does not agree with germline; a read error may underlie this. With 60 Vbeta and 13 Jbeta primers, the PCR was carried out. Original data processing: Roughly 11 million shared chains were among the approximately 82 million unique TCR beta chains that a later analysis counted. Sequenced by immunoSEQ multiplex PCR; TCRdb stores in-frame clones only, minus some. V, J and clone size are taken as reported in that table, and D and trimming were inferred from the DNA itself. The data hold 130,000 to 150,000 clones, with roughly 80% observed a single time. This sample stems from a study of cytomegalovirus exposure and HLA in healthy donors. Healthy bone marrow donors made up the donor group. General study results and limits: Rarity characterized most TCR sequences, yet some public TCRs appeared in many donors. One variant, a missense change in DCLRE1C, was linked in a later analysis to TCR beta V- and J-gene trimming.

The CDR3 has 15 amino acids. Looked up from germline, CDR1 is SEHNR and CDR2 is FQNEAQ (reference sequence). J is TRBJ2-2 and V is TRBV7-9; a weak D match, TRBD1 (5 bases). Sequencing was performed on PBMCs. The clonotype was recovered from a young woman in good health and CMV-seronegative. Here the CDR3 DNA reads TGTTCCAGCAGCTTAACGGCACAGGTAACCGGGGAGCTGTTTTTT. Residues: CSSSLTAQVTGELFF.